This T cell receptor (beta chain) was identified during a study of beta chain features in type 1 diabetes. Study-wide results and limits: The naive, central memory and Treg TCRB repertoires looked more alike in patients than they did in healthy donors. Type 1 diabetes patients had TCRB CDR3s that were shorter (moderately but significantly so) in all four CD4+ subsets. VDJ junctions sequenced from type 1 diabetes patients showed fewer insertions and more deletions.

V gave up 10 bases and J gave up 4 bases, with 11 bases separating them. This CDR3 is 13 amino acids long. Germline-derived CDR1 and CDR2 are MNHNS and SASEGT. Reverse transcription of all isolated RNA meant that expressed TCRB transcripts were sequenced. The method was immunoSEQ multiplex PCR; TCRdb's version includes in-frame clones alone and lacks a portion of them. The top ten clones hold 1.3% of a sample with 140,000 to 150,000 clones, 10% of them seen once. For this clone: Its matching antigen is unknown.

The chain employs TRBV6-1 and TRBJ2-6, with D maybe TRBD2 (6 bases). The receptor was derived from a man younger than 35 in good health. The sample comprised naive CD4+ T cells from blood. CDR3 sequence reads: CATGRGGANVLTF. In nucleotides, the CDR3 is TGTGCCACCGGGAGAGGAGGGGCCAACGTCCTGACTTTC.